This T cell receptor (beta chain) was sequenced in a study of tumor and adjacent non-tumor tissue in lung cancer. Study context: There were some 11 adenocarcinoma, a couple of squamous cell carcinoma and 1 small cell lung cancer cases. Points from the study as a whole: Tumor tissue had significantly higher TCR diversity than normal lung. In normal lung, the top 100 clones were significantly more dominant than in tumor.

About this clonotype itself: Its antigen remains unidentified.

CDR3 length: 12 residues. Trimming removed 9 bases from V and 7 bases from J, with 16 bases in between. Germline V lookup: CDR1 SGHAT, CDR2 FQNNGV. RNA was extracted from bulk tissue without any cell sorting. The library came from three nested PCR rounds adapted from ARM-PCR protocols. TCRdb recomputed calls from the multiplex PCR reads with MiXCR, one row per CDR3 protein. Of approximately 100,000 distinct CDR3 sequences detected, approximately 82% appear once; the ten largest clones hold 30% to 45%. The clonotype was recovered from a woman aged 60 to 75 with non-small cell lung cancer. The sequenced sample was lung tumor tissue. This rearrangement joins TRBV11-2 to TRBJ2-7, with no clear D. The CDR3 sequence is CASNLSSGEQYF. The DNA for the CDR3 is TGTGCCAGTAACTTATCGTCCGGGGAGCAGTACTTC.